The present T cell receptor beta chain was sequenced within a study of early T cells in non-severe SARS-CoV-2 infection. Germline V gene lookup returns CDR1 MDHEN and CDR2 SYDVKM. V lost 6 bases, J lost 3 bases, and 4 bases stayed unmatched. CDR3 length: 14 residues. In this sample, this clonotype is medium-sized (0.01 to 0.1%). The TCR library protocol was used to attach unique molecular identifiers. These identifiers were attached to individual cDNA molecules. TCRdb ran MiXCR on the 5' RACE reads and lists one entry per CDR3 protein. Of around 25,000 distinct CDR3 sequences listed, 4% to 5% are singletons.

This chain connects TRBV28 to TRBJ2-3, with TRBD1 matching 9 bases. The source material was whole blood. The TCR comes from an adult who was a healthcare worker with PCR-confirmed SARS-CoV-2 infection or an uninfected control (not recorded which). This CDR3 is CASSLQGATDTQYF. The CDR3 DNA sequence: TGTGCCAGCAGCCTACAGGGGGCAACAGATACGCAGTATTTT. Filled out from reference TRBV28 and TRBJ2-3, the complete variable domain reads DVKVTQSSRYLVKRTGEKVFLECVQDMDHENMFWYRQDPGLGLRLIYFSYDVKMKEKGDIPEGYSVSREKKERFSLILESASTNQTSMYLCASSLQGATDTQYFGPGTRLTVL.